This T cell receptor (beta chain) was identified during a study of cytomegalovirus exposure and HLA in healthy donors (dated by TCRdb to the late 2010s). Concerning the study at large: An earlier analysis of approximately 640 of the donors reported 250 to 300 Gb of sequence data and roughly 100 million unique TCR beta sequences from 150 million to 200 million T cells. A separate validation cohort of some 130 different subjects was used in addition to the roughly 670-subject first cohort. The number of typed donors differed by locus: about 620-640 for A, B, C, DRB1 and DQB1; 500 to 550 for DQA1; roughly 600 for DPA1; and 400 to 480 for DPB1. In the later analysis, no new phenotypic data were used to find candidate immune exposures; instead, reliance was placed on TCR beta sequences and their occurrence across donors. On average, roughly 200,000 unique TCR beta nucleotide sequences were sequenced per donor among a few hundred genotyped donors of the cohort, with roughly 18% of those sequences being non-productive. An early release that covered more than 550 HLA-typed donors contained 250 to 350 gigabases of sequencing data and tens of millions of unique TCR sequences. The aim of the study was to test whether cataloging public T cell receptors could identify signatures of past pathogen exposure. Class I and class II HLA loci were covered by the typing at four-digit resolution. The study profiled the T cell repertoires of hundreds of subjects by immunosequencing and related them to cytomegalovirus serostatus. Of the roughly 430 genotyped donors, over 70% fell in the genetic ancestry cluster associated with self-reported Caucasian donors. To predict cytomegalovirus infection status, the study brought together high-throughput TCR immunosequencing, statistical association of individual TCRs with disease status, and machine learning. An earlier analysis of 587 of the donors used high-throughput TCR beta sequencing to judge whether each TCR beta V gene segment behaved as functional or pseudogenic. A later genetic analysis took genome-wide SNP genotypes for about 65% of the roughly 670 donors and used that subset as a discovery cohort. All discovery cohort repertoires had been generated on a single sequencing platform. Five DR-DQ haplotypes were treated as single units for association and clustering because of strong linkage in the cohort. Donor age, sex, ethnicity and CMV serostatus were compiled together with the repertoire data. A later analysis re-examined previously published TCR beta repertoires from 600 to 700 donors and added high-resolution HLA genotyping to investigate patterns of TCR occurrence.

There are 18 amino acids in the CDR3, from cysteine to phenylalanine inclusive. Left in the record is the CDR3 DNA by itself, 54 bases read in frame from the first base. As encoded in the germline V gene, CDR1 is SGHTA while CDR2 is FQGNSA. V is pared back by 0 bases and J by 0 bases, with 12 bases lying between the germline termini. The cohort was made up of 666 healthy bone marrow donors. Cohort members were all nominally healthy when sampled, although unrecorded immune exposures were likely present. The donor tested CMV seronegative, placing the donor among the 352 seronegative members of the cohort. A peripheral blood sample was provided by each donor, and peripheral blood mononuclear cells were used for TCR beta sequencing. Genomic DNA was extracted from the blood cell samples with the Qiagen DNeasy Blood Extraction Kit. Regarding this clone: The target of this receptor is not known. One base away there is no much larger clone; base qualities are not given.

Overall results and qualifications from the work: Some IMGT-functional V segments, including TRBV6-2 and TRBV6-3, could not be distinguished by the 87-base-pair reads and were therefore excluded. CMV serostatus was the only immune exposure information available for the cohort. The study listed 150 to 200 TCR beta chains as associated with cytomegalovirus. A later analysis found that TCR association rates varied across HLA loci, with DRB1 alleles showing the most associated TCRs and HLA-C alleles the fewest. A later analysis reported that several top co-occurrence clusters appeared linked to parvovirus B19, influenza, CMV and Epstein-Barr virus. Only TCR beta chains were sequenced in this cohort, and the absence of alpha or paired-chain data limited detectable features. An association between a missense DCLRE1C variant and V-gene and J-gene trimming of TCR beta chains was found in a later genetic analysis and replicated in an independent cohort. A later analysis associated 16,951 TCR beta sequences with specific HLA alleles at a false discovery rate of 0.05. Because counts were too low, 15 to 20 rarely observed V segments, including chromosome 9 orphons, were excluded from the earlier analysis of 500 to 700 of the donors. Sequencing depth was assumed to be roughly uniform across donors in the presence/absence analyses, though that assumption may not hold. Three of the identified cytomegalovirus-associated TCR beta chains were confirmed in vitro to be specific for cytomegalovirus antigens. In a later analysis, HLA-associated TCR beta chains were found to be more clonally expanded and to have lower generation probabilities than equally common non-associated chains. Because HLA typing was missing for some donors at each locus, association tests included only the typed subset. In an earlier analysis of more than 450 of the donors, most TCR beta V segments were observed in productive rearrangements about 90% or about 30% of the time, broadly matching IMGT annotations. According to the authors, the approach could potentially be generalized to other disease states and immunological phenotypes. A later genetic analysis reported fewer N-insertions in productive TCRs among donors in an Asian-associated ancestry cluster than the roughly 700-donor mean. In a later analysis, most CMV-associated TCR beta chains were found to appear HLA-restricted, with HLA associations seemingly driven largely by CMV exposure. Most TCR sequences were seen in very few donors, while some public TCRs were found in many individuals. A further reported finding was that TCR beta sequences accurately predicted the HLA-A and HLA-B alleles for most subjects in the first cohort. Linkage disequilibrium might explain the correlated functional status among segregating V segments, but an unknown experimental factor could not be ruled out. Cytomegalovirus status was reported to be diagnosed by the classifier with high specificity and sensitivity in both the original and validation cohorts. A cluster of highly shared sequence variants was judged likely to represent a technical artifact of the sequencing pipeline. When HLA alleles, especially DR and DQ, strongly co-occurred, attributing TCR associations to individual alleles was difficult.

The library was generated by the immunoSEQ multiplex PCR assay. For the multiplex PCR, a mixture combining 60 forward primers for TCR Vbeta segments and 13 reverse primers for TCR Jbeta segments was used. Amplification of the CDR3 region of rearranged TCR beta genes was performed with a multiplex PCR assay on genomic DNA. Amplified TCR beta libraries were sequenced as 87-base-pair reads on the Illumina HiSeq System. The study's own analysis went as follows. A later analysis counted about 80 million unique TCR beta chains across the 670 or so repertoires, and 9 million to 14 million of these chains were shared by at least two donors. Raw reads were error-corrected and collapsed into unique sequences by a nearest-neighbor algorithm in which closely related sequences were merged to remove PCR and sequencing errors. Alignment of CDR3 sequences to IMGT reference sequences was used to assign V, D and J gene segments. Each retained sequence needed at least a six-nucleotide match to both a V gene segment and a J gene segment. A rearrangement was called productive if the CDR3 had no stop codons and remained in frame with V and J, and every other rearrangement was called non-productive. CDR3 was defined according to IMGT convention as the region running from the second conserved V-encoded cysteine to the conserved J-encoded phenylalanine. The earlier analysis of about 610 of the donors excluded any sequence lacking an unambiguous match to a single V gene segment. An earlier analysis of a few hundred of the donors classified V segments as functional when productive rearrangements were above 56.7% and as segregating when the standard deviation between donors was above 5%. A statistical classification framework was built to diagnose cytomegalovirus status from the catalog of TCR beta chain sequences. A later analysis assigned V and J genes by comparing TCR nucleotide sequences with IMGT/GENE-DB human TR gene sequences. In a later analysis, CDR3 sequences and most-parsimonious VDJ recombination scenarios were assigned using the TCRdist pipeline. A later analysis defined each TCR beta chain by its CDR3 amino acid sequence plus V-gene family, and excluded reads lacking a unique V-gene family. To address suspected cross-contamination and a sequencing artifact, a later analysis removed 550 to 750 highly shared, low-generation-probability nucleotide sequences. In a later analysis, a clonal expansion index for each public chain was calculated from normalized within-repertoire ranks of inferred template counts. A later analysis computed generation probabilities with a VDJ recombination model fitted to out-of-frame rearrangements, and checked the results against IGoR. In a later analysis, TCR-TCR, TCR-HLA and TCR-CMV co-occurrence was scored with hypergeometric tests, and a repertoire-size bias correction was applied to TCR pairs. To estimate false discovery rates, a later analysis permuted the HLA or CMV assignments 20 times. In a later analysis, co-occurring TCRs were grouped using DBSCAN, and TCRdist sequence similarity was added for clustering within HLA-allele-positive subsets. Repertoires with fewer than 30,000 or more than 120,000 public chains were left out of co-occurrence clustering, as were several repertoires with anomalous nucleotide sharing. Imported from immuneACCESS, the table was reduced by TCRdb to in-frame sequences with V and J called. These copies leave out some clones; in studies compared against another copy, an unresolved V gene accounts for under half, and the cause of the remainder is not known. V and J calls and clone size are given by that table; D and trimming were obtained from the DNA. The sample includes 150,000 to 200,000 clones, with 77% observed a single time. The top ten clones comprise 2.5% to 3.5% of the sample.

The V and J genes are TRBV7-2 and TRBJ1-6; D gene: possibly TRBD1, on 6 matching bases. The source of this sequence is a female donor in good health and CMV-seronegative. The specimen was PBMCs. The CDR3 reads as follows: CASSLAWTDSSYNSPLHF. The nucleotide sequence reads TGTGCCAGCAGCTTAGCTTGGACAGACAGCTCCTATAATTCACCCCTCCACTTT.